Following are 21 T cell receptor beta chains from one sample sequenced in a study of blood T cell repertoires in COVID-19. Clones were sequenced by immunoSEQ multiplex PCR, and TCRdb holds only the in-frame ones, with some missing. This sample has hundreds of thousands of clones, with around 87% found just once. The material sequenced was peripheral blood. These receptors were collected from a woman in her 40s who had recovered from COVID-19.

The CDR3 region is CASSFLDTGELFF. DNA of the CDR3: TGTGCCAGCAGTTTCCTCGACACCGGGGAGCTGTTTTTT. V and J are TRBV27 and TRBJ2-2; D call uncertain. The CDR3 totals 13 residues. Germline V lookup: CDR1 MNHEY, CDR2 SMNVEV (reference sequence). V shed 3 bases and J shed 3 bases, with 5 bases lying between them.

V and J are TRBV24-1 and TRBJ2-1; D perhaps matches TRBD1 (6 bases). V dropped 2 bases and J dropped 8 bases, with 18 bases sitting between them. Germline V gene sequence: CDR1 KGHDR, CDR2 SFDVKD. This CDR3 spans 16 amino acids. The CDR3, as DNA: TGTGCCACCAGTGATTCGGAAGCAGGGGCATTATATGAGCAGTTCTTC. Protein: CATSDSEAGALYEQFF.

V usage is TRBV5-1 and J usage is TRBJ2-1, with 9 bases that match TRBD1. The CDR3 totals 14 residues. Per germline, CDR1 SGHRS and CDR2 YFSETQ. The V segment lost 4 bases and the J segment 5 bases; nucleotides outside the gene matches: 4. The CDR3 loop reads CASSRGQGHNEQFF. The CDR3 DNA is TGCGCCAGCAGCCGGGGACAGGGACACAATGAGCAGTTCTTC.

The J gene is TRBJ2-7, the V gene TRBV3-1 (or the pseudogene TRBV3-2), with 7 bases matching TRBD2. The CDR3 is made up of 16 amino acids. V lost 0 bases and J lost 5; bases outside the gene matches: 10. Germline CDR1 is LGHDT and CDR2 is YNNKEL (reference sequence). CDR3 sequence reads: CASSQEREGREHEQYF. The CDR3 DNA sequence: TGTGCCAGCAGCCAAGAAAGGGAGGGCAGGGAGCACGAGCAGTACTTC.

The chain has TRBV5-6 and TRBJ2-6, with D tentatively TRBD2 (6 bases). This CDR3 has 15 residues. Germline loops: CDR1 SGHDT, CDR2 YYEEEE. The V and J ends lost 1 base and 4 bases respectively, with 9 bases between them. This CDR3 is CASSLLGGGANVLTF. In DNA, the CDR3 is TGTGCCAGCAGCTTGTTGGGAGGCGGGGCCAACGTCCTGACTTTC.

V is TRBV2 and J is TRBJ2-5, with D tentatively TRBD2 (6 bases). The CDR3 length is 15 residues. Germline V gene sequence: CDR1 SNHLY, CDR2 FYNNEI. V lost 6 bases, J lost 2 bases, and 16 bases lay in between. The CDR3 coding sequence is TGTGCCAGCAGCGCCCGGACGGAGGGGCAAGAGACCCAGTACTTC. This encodes CASSARTEGQETQYF. Looking up the rest from reference TRBV2 and TRBJ2-5 gives the full variable domain: EPEVTQTPSHQVTQMGQEVILRCVPISNHLYFYWYRQILGQKVEFLVSFYNNEISEKSEIFDDQFSVERPDGSNFTLKIRSTKLEDSAMYFCASSARTEGQETQYFGPGTRLLVL.

This clone has only a few counts. The chain couples TRBV2 to TRBJ2-5, with 14 bases matching TRBD2. The length of the CDR3 is 17 residues. CDR1 SNHLY and CDR2 FYNNEI come from the germline V gene. After removal of 4 bases from V and 5 bases from J, the junction contained 9 bases not matched to a gene. CDR3 amino acids: CASSGLAGGPVKETQYF. The CDR3, as DNA: TGTGCCAGCAGTGGACTAGCGGGGGGGCCGGTAAAGGAGACCCAGTACTTC. Variable domain in full (rest from reference TRBV2 and TRBJ2-5): EPEVTQTPSHQVTQMGQEVILRCVPISNHLYFYWYRQILGQKVEFLVSFYNNEISEKSEIFDDQFSVERPDGSNFTLKIRSTKLEDSAMYFCASSGLAGGPVKETQYFGPGTRLLVL.

CDR3 region: CASSEGTSGGRGTDTQYF. CDR3 in DNA: TGTGCCAGCAGCGAGGGGACTAGCGGGGGCAGGGGCACAGATACGCAGTATTTT. This chain links TRBV9 with TRBJ2-3, with 14 nucleotides matching TRBD2. After removal of 3 bases from V and 1 base from J, the junction contained 7 bases not matched to a gene. CDR1 and CDR2 (germline): SGDLS, YYNGEE. The CDR3 sequence is 18 residues long.

The rearrangement links TRBV11-2 to TRBJ2-2; the match to TRBD1 covers 9 bases. Trimming cost V 5 bases and J 4 bases; bases outside gene matches: 8. The CDR3 has 16 residues. Germline values: CDR1 SGHAT, CDR2 FQNNGV. The chain's CDR3 is CASSAGRTGVTGELFF. Here the CDR3 DNA reads TGTGCCAGCAGCGCCGGCCGGACAGGGGTCACCGGGGAGCTGTTTTTT.

This chain uses TRBV30 with TRBJ1-5; TRBD1 might be the D (5 bases). This CDR3 has 13 residues. The germline V gene has CDR1 GTSNPN and CDR2 SVGIG (reference sequence). Trimming stripped 5 bases from V and 7 bases from J, with 15 bases between. CDR3 region: CAWRDSPGQPQHF. The DNA of the CDR3 is TGTGCCTGGCGGGACTCCCCGGGACAGCCCCAGCATTTT.

The chain combines TRBV4-1 with TRBJ1-4; the match to TRBD1 covers 10 bases. Trimming took 4 bases from V and 0 from J; bases not matched to a gene: 8. The length of the CDR3 is 18 residues. Germline CDR1 MGHRA, CDR2 YSYEKL. CDR3 in amino acids: CASSRDRGYPATNEKLFF. The DNA of the CDR3 is TGCGCCAGCAGCCGGGACAGGGGATACCCTGCAACTAATGAAAAACTGTTTTTT.

This chain connects TRBV7-2 to TRBJ1-2; D not certain. The CDR3 runs to 13 residues. The V gene lost 8 bases and the J gene lost 8 bases, with 18 bases spanning the gap. Looked up from germline, CDR1 is SGHTA and CDR2 is FQGNSA. The CDR3 protein is CASRIRTGGGYTF. CDR3 DNA sequence: TGTGCCAGCCGGATCCGGACCGGAGGGGGCTACACCTTC.

This chain uses TRBV5-1 with TRBJ2-7; 7 nucleotides line up with TRBD1. Germline loops: CDR1 SGHRS, CDR2 YFSETQ. Trimming cost V 0 bases and J 1 base; bases outside gene matches: 1. This CDR3 spans 14 amino acids. The CDR3 is CASSLGDRSYEQYF. Here the CDR3 DNA reads TGCGCCAGCAGCTTGGGGGACAGATCCTACGAGCAGTACTTC.

V and J are TRBV19 and TRBJ2-1, with TRBD2 matching over 10 bases. The CDR3 consists of 16 residues. Germline V lookup: CDR1 LNHDA, CDR2 SQIVND (reference sequence). With V trimmed by 6 bases and J by 4 bases, 9 bases remained unmatched. The CDR3: CASRKVAGGLYNEQFF. The CDR3 nucleotides are TGTGCCAGTAGAAAGGTAGCGGGGGGTCTATACAATGAGCAGTTCTTC.

The DNA of the CDR3 is TGTGCCAGCTCACAAGGGACAGGGGGTTACAATGAGCAGTTCTTC. Protein: CASSQGTGGYNEQFF. The V and J genes are TRBV18 and TRBJ2-1, with TRBD1 matching over 11 bases. Germline CDR1 is KGHSH and CDR2 is LQKENI. The CDR3 covers 15 residues. The trim removed 4 bases at V and 4 bases at J, leaving 3 bases unmatched.

The chain uses TRBV4-1 and TRBJ2-5; D may be TRBD2 (5 bases). The CDR3 totals 16 residues. CDR1 is MGHRA, CDR2 YSYEKL, per germline. Deletions cut 0 bases from V and 1 base from J, with 12 bases between. Here the CDR3 reads CASSQDGVVTQETQYF. For the CDR3, the DNA is TGCGCCAGCAGCCAAGACGGGGTAGTAACCCAAGAGACCCAGTACTTC.

This sequence joins TRBV4-3 and TRBJ1-1, with 7 positions matching TRBD1. With 0 bases clipped from V and 9 bases from J, the junction kept 4 bases outside the gene matches. Germline CDR1 is LGHNA and CDR2 is YSLEER. The CDR3 totals 13 residues. CDR3 region: CASSQEDRDQAFF. CDR3 coding DNA: TGCGCCAGCAGCCAAGAAGACAGGGATCAAGCTTTCTTT.

V and J are TRBV19 and TRBJ2-5, with D uncertain. The CDR3 sequence is 14 residues long. Trimming stripped 5 bases from V and 7 bases from J, with 17 bases between. Germline V gene data show CDR1 as LNHDA and CDR2 as SQIVND (reference sequence). The CDR3 reads CASSPTYPGGTQYF. CDR3 nucleotide sequence: TGTGCCAGTAGTCCGACCTATCCCGGCGGGACCCAGTACTTC.

The chain is built from TRBV11-2 and TRBJ2-7; D perhaps matches TRBD1 (6 bases). V was cut by 5 bases and J by 4 bases, with 18 bases left in between. Germline assignment: CDR1 SGHAT and CDR2 FQNNGV. This CDR3 has 15 residues. The CDR3 loop reads CASSLLGQRSYEQYF. As DNA, the CDR3 is TGTGCCAGCAGCCTACTAGGACAGAGGTCTTACGAGCAGTACTTC.

This clone has more than one count but fewer than ten. The V call is TRBV2, the J call TRBJ1-5; 9 nucleotides align to TRBD1. Trimming cost V 2 bases and J 6 bases; bases outside gene matches: 5. The CDR3 extends over 15 amino acids. Germline V CDR1 and CDR2: SNHLY, FYNNEI. The CDR3 sequence is CASSERQGVFQPQHF. CDR3 nucleotides: TGTGCCAGCAGTGAAAGACAGGGGGTGTTTCAGCCCCAGCATTTT.

This chain links TRBV7-6 with TRBJ2-2; the match to TRBD1 covers 8 bases. Losses at the gene ends were 5 bases for V and 4 bases for J; bases not matched to a gene: 12. Germline V gene data show CDR1 as SGHVS and CDR2 as FNYEAQ. The CDR3 is 17 amino acids. CDR3 coding DNA: TGTGCCAGCAGCCCAGGTCTGGGCAGGGGGCGCACCGGGGAGCTGTTTTTT. Encoded protein: CASSPGLGRGRTGELFF.